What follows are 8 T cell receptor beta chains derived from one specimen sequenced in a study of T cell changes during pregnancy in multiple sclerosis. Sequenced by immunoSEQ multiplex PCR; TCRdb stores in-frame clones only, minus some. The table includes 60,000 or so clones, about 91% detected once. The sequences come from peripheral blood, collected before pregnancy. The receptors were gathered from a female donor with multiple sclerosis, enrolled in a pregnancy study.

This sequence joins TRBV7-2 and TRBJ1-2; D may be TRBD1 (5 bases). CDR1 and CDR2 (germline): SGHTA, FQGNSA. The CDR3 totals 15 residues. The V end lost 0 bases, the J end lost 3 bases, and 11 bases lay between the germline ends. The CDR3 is CASSLAWAGYYGYTF. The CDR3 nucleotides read TGTGCCAGCAGCTTAGCGTGGGCAGGGTACTATGGCTACACCTTC.

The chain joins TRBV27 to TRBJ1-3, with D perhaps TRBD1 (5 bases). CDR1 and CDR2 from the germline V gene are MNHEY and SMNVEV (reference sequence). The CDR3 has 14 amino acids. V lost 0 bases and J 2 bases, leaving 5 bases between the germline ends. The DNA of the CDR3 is TGTGCCAGCAGTTTATCAGGGGCTGGAAACACCATATATTTT. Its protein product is CASSLSGAGNTIYF.

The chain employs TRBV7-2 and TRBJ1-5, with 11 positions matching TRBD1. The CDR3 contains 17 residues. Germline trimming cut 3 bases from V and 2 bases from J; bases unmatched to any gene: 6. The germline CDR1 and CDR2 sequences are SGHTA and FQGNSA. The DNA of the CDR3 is TGTGCCAGCAGCTTGTTCGGACAGGGGGCGGGCAATCAGCCCCAGCATTTT. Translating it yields CASSLFGQGAGNQPQHF.

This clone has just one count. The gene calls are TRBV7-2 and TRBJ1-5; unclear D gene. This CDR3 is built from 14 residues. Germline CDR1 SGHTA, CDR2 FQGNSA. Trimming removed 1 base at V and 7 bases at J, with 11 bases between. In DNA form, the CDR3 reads TGTGCCAGCAGCTTAGAAGACGGGTGGCAGCCCCAGCATTTT. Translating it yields CASSLEDGWQPQHF.

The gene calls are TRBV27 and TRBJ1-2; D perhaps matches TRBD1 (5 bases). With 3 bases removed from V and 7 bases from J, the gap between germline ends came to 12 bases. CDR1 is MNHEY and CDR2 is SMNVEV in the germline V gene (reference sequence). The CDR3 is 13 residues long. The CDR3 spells CASSFTQGGGYTF. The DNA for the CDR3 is TGTGCCAGCAGTTTCACCCAGGGAGGTGGCTACACCTTC.

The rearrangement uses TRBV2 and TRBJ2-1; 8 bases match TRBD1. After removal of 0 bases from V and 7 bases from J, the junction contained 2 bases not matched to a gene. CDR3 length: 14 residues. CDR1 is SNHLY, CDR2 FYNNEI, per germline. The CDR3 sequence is CASSEARQGNEQFF. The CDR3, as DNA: TGTGCCAGCAGTGAAGCTCGACAGGGGAATGAGCAGTTCTTC.

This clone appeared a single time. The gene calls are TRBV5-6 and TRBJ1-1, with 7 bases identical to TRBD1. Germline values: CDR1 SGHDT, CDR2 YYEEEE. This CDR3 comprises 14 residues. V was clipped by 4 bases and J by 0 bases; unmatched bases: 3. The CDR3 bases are TGTGCCAGCAGCCCCGGGACAGTGAACACTGAAGCTTTCTTT. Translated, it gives CASSPGTVNTEAFF.

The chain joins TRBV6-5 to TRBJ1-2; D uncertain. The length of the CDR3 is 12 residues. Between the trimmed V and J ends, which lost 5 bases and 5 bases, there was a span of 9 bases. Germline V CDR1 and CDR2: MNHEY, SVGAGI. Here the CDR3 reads CASSGPVYGYTF. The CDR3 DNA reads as TGTGCCAGCAGTGGCCCAGTATATGGCTACACCTTC.